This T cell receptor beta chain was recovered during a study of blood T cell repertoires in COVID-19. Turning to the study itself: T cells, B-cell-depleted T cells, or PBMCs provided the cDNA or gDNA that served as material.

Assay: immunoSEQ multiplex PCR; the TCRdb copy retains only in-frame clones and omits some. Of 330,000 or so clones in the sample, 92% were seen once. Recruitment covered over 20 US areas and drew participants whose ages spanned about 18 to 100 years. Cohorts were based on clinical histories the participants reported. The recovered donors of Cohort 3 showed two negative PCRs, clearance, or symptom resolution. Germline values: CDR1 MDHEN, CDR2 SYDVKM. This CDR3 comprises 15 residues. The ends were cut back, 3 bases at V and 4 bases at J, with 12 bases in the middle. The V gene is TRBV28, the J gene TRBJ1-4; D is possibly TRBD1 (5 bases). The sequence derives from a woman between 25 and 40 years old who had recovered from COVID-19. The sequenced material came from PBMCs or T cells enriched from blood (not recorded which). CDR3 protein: CASSLAGTLNEKLFF. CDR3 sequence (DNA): TGTGCCAGCAGTTTGGCGGGGACCCTTAATGAAAAACTGTTTTTT.